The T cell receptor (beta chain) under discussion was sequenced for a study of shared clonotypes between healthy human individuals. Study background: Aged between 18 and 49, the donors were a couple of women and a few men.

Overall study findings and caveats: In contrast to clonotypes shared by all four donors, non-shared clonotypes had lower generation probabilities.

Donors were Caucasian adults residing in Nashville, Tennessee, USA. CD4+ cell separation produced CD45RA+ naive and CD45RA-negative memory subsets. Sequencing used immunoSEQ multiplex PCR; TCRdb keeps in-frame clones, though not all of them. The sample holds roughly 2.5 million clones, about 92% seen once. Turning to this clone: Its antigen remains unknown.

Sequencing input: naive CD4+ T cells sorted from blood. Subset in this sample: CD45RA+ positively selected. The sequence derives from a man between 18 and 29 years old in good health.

CDR3 coding DNA: TGTGCCAGCAGCCCCCCGGGGGGAACCCACGAGCAGTACTTC. Translating gives CASSPPGGTHEQYF. The chain links TRBV9 to TRBJ2-7; TRBD2 matches 7 bases. Germline V gene lookup returns CDR1 SGDLS and CDR2 YYNGEE. The CDR3 spans 14 residues. Unmatched junction bases numbered 9, after V lost 4 bases and J lost 5 bases. Using reference TRBV9 and TRBJ2-7 for the parts outside the CDR3, the full variable domain is DSGVTQTPKHLITATGQRVTLRCSPRSGDLSVYWYQQSLDQGLQFLIQYYNGEERAKGNILERFSAQQFPDLHSELNLSSLELGDSALYFCASSPPGGTHEQYFGPGTRLTVT.